This passage covers 16 T cell receptor beta chains from one sample sequenced in a study of T cells after yellow fever vaccination. Each CDR3 protein gets one entry after TCRdb re-called the 5' RACE reads with MiXCR. In the table there are some 300,000 distinct CDR3 sequences, approximately 11% of which are singletons. The source was CD4+ T cells sorted from PBMCs, collected 45 days after the yellow fever booster vaccination. These receptors were taken from a man aged 18 to 29 who received the YFV17D yellow fever vaccine.

This clonotype was observed a handful of times. V is TRBV12-3 or TRBV12-4 and J is TRBJ2-7; D is possibly TRBD1 (5 bases). The CDR3 sequence is 14 residues long. V lost 2 bases and J lost 1, with 9 bases in between. CDR3 DNA sequence: TGTGCCAGCAGTTTATTAGGGGTTTCCTACGAGCAGTACTTC. Translating gives CASSLLGVSYEQYF.

This clonotype was detected a few times. The chain uses TRBV2 and TRBJ2-7; TRBD1 is a possible D gene (5 bases). Deletions cut 8 bases from V and 8 bases from J, with 10 bases between. The CDR3 loop spans 10 amino acids. Looked up from germline, CDR1 is SNHLY and CDR2 is FYNNEI. This CDR3 reads CASGDSKQYV. The CDR3 nucleotides are TGTGCCAGCGGCGACAGCAAGCAGTACGTC.

This clonotype was detected only a few times. The chain recombines TRBV20-1 with TRBJ1-6; TRBD1 matches 7 bases. The CDR3 runs 15 residues. CDR1 is DFQATT and CDR2 is SNEGSKA in the germline V gene (reference sequence). The J segment lost 7 bases and the V segment lost 5 bases, leaving 11 bases of the junction unmatched. CDR3: CSAPRQGVRNSPLHF. The CDR3 region has the DNA TGCAGTGCTCCTAGACAGGGCGTTAGGAATTCACCCCTCCACTTT.

This clonotype came up a few times. The V and J genes are TRBV9 and TRBJ1-2; D is undetermined. This CDR3 spans 14 amino acids. V lost 4 bases and J 8 bases, leaving 18 bases between the germline ends. The germline CDR1 and CDR2 sequences are SGDLS and YYNGEE. CDR3 region: CASSTGVPRGGYTF. The CDR3 DNA is TGTGCCAGCAGCACCGGGGTCCCCCGCGGAGGCTACACCTTC.

The chain links TRBV2 to TRBJ2-1; 14 nucleotides line up with TRBD2. Germline V gene sequence: CDR1 SNHLY, CDR2 FYNNEI. Trimming at V came to 6 bases and at J to 4 bases, leaving 2 bases not matched to a gene. This CDR3 comprises 15 residues. The CDR3 DNA follows: TGTGCCAGCAGACGGACTAGCGGGGGGTACAATGAGCAGTTCTTC. The encoded protein is CASRRTSGGYNEQFF.

CDR3 nucleotide sequence: TGTGCCAGCAGCTCTCCTAGCGGGGGAGAGACCCAGTACTTC. It translates to CASSSPSGGETQYF. V gene TRBV7-6 combines with J gene TRBJ2-5; TRBD2 aligns across 10 bases. This CDR3 has 14 amino acids. Germline V gene data show CDR1 as SGHVS and CDR2 as FNYEAQ. The ends lost 4 bases at V and 4 bases at J; junction bases unmatched: 3.

This clonotype is classed as medium-sized (0.01 to 0.1%). Germline is not matched at one junction end, which may reflect a read error. This chain joins TRBV4-3 and TRBJ2-3; D unresolved. The CDR3 spans 13 residues. Germline lookup yields CDR1 LGHNA and CDR2 YSLEER. In DNA form, the CDR3 reads TGTGCCAGCAGCCAAGGGTTGGCTGATACGCAGTATTTT. Its translation: CASSQGLADTQYF.

This clonotype was counted a few times. The chain is built from TRBV7-7 and TRBJ2-7; 11 bases match TRBD1. The CDR3 is 16 amino acids. V was clipped by 3 bases and J by 5 bases; unmatched bases: 9. CDR1 and CDR2 (germline): SSHAT, FNYEAQ (reference sequence). The DNA of the CDR3 is TGTGCCAGCAGCTTCTCTACGGACAGGGGGCGAGACGAGCAGTACTTC. Translating gives CASSFSTDRGRDEQYF.

This clonotype has more than one count but fewer than ten. The chain uses TRBV4-3 and TRBJ1-6; D unresolved. V was shortened by 0 bases and J by 11 bases, with 14 bases between the two germline ends. CDR3 length: 15 amino acids. Germline assignment: CDR1 LGHNA and CDR2 YSLEER. CDR3 protein: CASSQDPVGRTPLHF. CDR3 coding DNA: TGCGCCAGCAGCCAAGATCCTGTAGGGCGGACACCCCTCCACTTT.

This clonotype occurred many times. V and J are TRBV5-1 and TRBJ2-3; D remains ambiguous. Germline CDR1 and CDR2: SGHRS and YFSETQ. The CDR3 covers 14 residues. V was cut by 2 bases and J by 0 bases, with 7 bases left in between. The CDR3 sequence: CASSFTHSTDTQYF. DNA of the CDR3: TGCGCCAGCAGCTTCACCCACAGCACAGATACGCAGTATTTT.

J is TRBJ1-5 and V is TRBV6-5; 8 bases map to TRBD1. The CDR3 consists of 16 residues. Germline V gene sequence: CDR1 MNHEY, CDR2 SVGAGI. V lost 4 bases and J lost 3; bases outside the gene matches: 8. The CDR3 DNA sequence: TGTGCCAGCAGTTCCCTCGGACAGGGATCCAATCAGCCCCAGCATTTT. Translating gives CASSSLGQGSNQPQHF.

J is TRBJ1-1 and V is TRBV7-3; unclear D gene. Trimming cost V 3 bases and J 1 base, with 6 bases left between them. Germline V gene sequence: CDR1 SGHTA, CDR2 FQGTGA. The CDR3 has 13 residues. The CDR3 region is CASSFTANTEAFF. The CDR3 bases are TGTGCCAGCAGCTTTACAGCGAACACTGAAGCTTTCTTT.

This clonotype has a single count. V is TRBV6-2 or TRBV6-3 and J is TRBJ1-2; D is unresolved. The CDR3 consists of 12 residues. Trimming stripped 6 bases from V and 0 bases from J, with 5 bases between. Germline-derived CDR1 and CDR2 are MNHEY and SVGEGT. The CDR3 DNA sequence: TGTGCCAGCAGACTTGCTAACTATGGCTACACCTTC. The encoded protein is CASRLANYGYTF.

This chain connects TRBV6-2 or TRBV6-3 to TRBJ1-1; D gene ambiguous. This CDR3 region has 18 residues. Looked up from germline, CDR1 is MNHEY and CDR2 is SVGEGT. V was pared by 0 bases and J by 1 base, with 18 bases between. The CDR3 nucleotides are TGTGCCAGCAGTTACTCGAGCCGGTATACTATTAAGAACACTGAAGCTTTCTTT. Residues: CASSYSSRYTIKNTEAFF.

The V call is TRBV20-1, the J call TRBJ1-3, with TRBD1 identical over 9 bases. The J segment lost 0 bases and the V segment lost 5 bases, leaving 5 bases of the junction unmatched. The CDR3 has 15 amino acids. Per the germline V gene, CDR1 is DFQATT and CDR2 is SNEGSKA (reference sequence). CDR3 sequence reads: CSAGDRAVSGNTIYF. Here the CDR3 DNA reads TGCAGTGCTGGGGACAGGGCCGTCTCTGGAAACACCATATATTTT.

There are a few counts of this clonotype. The chain links TRBV7-2 to TRBJ2-2; 10 nucleotides agree with TRBD2. Germline V gives CDR1 SGHTA, CDR2 FQGNSA. Unmatched junction bases numbered 7, after V lost 5 bases and J lost 4 bases. The CDR3 contains 16 residues. CDR3 sequence: CASSPGLARFTGELFF. In nucleotides, the CDR3 is TGTGCCAGCAGCCCGGGACTAGCGAGATTCACCGGGGAGCTGTTTTTT.